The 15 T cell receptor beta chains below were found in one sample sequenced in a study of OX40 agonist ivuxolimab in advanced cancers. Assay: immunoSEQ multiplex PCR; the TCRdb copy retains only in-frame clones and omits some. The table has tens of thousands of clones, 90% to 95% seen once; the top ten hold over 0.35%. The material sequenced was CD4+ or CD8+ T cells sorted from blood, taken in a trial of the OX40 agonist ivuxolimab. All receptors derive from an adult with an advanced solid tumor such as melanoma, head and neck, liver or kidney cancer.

The CDR3 spells CASSFLVGSNYGYTF. The CDR3 DNA sequence: TGTGCCAGTAGTTTTTTGGTTGGCTCTAACTATGGCTACACCTTC. The gene calls are TRBV19 and TRBJ1-2; D not certain. V lost 5 bases and J 0 bases, leaving 13 bases between the germline ends. The CDR3 totals 15 residues. The germline V gene has CDR1 LNHDA and CDR2 SQIVND (reference sequence).

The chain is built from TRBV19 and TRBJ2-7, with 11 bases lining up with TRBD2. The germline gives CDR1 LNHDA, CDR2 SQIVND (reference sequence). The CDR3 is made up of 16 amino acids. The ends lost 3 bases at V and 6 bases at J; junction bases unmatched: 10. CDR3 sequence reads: CASSIAGTSGGIEQYF. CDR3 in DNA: TGTGCCAGTAGTATCGCTGGGACTAGCGGAGGTATCGAGCAGTACTTC.

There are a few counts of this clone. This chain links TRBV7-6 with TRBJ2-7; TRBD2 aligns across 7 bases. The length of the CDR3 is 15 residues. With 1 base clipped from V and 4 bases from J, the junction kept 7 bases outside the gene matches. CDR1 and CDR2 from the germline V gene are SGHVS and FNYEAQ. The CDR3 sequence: CASSLGGSPPYEQYF. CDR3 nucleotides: TGTGCCAGCAGCTTAGGCGGGAGCCCTCCTTACGAGCAGTACTTC.

CDR3 nucleotide sequence: TGTGCCAGCAGTTACTCGGGACAGGGGTGGACTGAAGCTTTCTTT. It specifies CASSYSGQGWTEAFF. The V gene is TRBV6-5, the J gene TRBJ1-1, with TRBD1 matching 10 bases. The V gene's germline CDR1 is MNHEY and CDR2 SVGAGI. The CDR3 is 15 amino acids. The trim removed 0 bases at V and 5 bases at J, leaving 3 bases unmatched.

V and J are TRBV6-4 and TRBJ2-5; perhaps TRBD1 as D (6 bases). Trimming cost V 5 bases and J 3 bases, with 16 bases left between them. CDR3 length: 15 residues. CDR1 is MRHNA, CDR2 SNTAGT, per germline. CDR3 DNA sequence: TGTGCCAGCAGTCGAACTCACGCAGGGGAAGAGACCCAGTACTTC. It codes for CASSRTHAGEETQYF.

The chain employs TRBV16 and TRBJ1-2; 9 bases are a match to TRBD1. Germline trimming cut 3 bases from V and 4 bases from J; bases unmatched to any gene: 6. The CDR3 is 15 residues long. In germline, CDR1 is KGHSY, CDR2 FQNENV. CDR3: CASSQNRDRVYGYTF. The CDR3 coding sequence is TGTGCCAGCAGCCAGAACCGGGACAGGGTCTATGGCTACACCTTC.

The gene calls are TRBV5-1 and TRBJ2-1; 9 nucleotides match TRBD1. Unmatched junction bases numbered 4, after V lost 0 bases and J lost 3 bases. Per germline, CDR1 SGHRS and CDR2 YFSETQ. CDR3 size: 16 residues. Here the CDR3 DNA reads TGCGCCAGCAGCTTGGTGACAGGGGGTTTCTACAATGAGCAGTTCTTC. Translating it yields CASSLVTGGFYNEQFF.

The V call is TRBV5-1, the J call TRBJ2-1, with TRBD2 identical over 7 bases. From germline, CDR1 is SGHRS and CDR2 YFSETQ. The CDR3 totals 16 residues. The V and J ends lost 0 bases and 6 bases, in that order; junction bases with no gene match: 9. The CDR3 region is CASSLANGLVINEQFF. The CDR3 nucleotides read TGCGCCAGCAGCTTGGCCAATGGACTAGTCATCAATGAGCAGTTCTTC.

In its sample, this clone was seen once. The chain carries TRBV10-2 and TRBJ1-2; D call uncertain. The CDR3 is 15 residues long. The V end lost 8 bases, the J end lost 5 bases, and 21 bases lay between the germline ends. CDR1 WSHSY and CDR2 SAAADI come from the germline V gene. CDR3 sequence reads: CASRGPAVYLYGYTF. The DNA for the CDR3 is TGCGCCAGCCGTGGCCCGGCTGTCTACCTGTATGGCTACACCTTC.

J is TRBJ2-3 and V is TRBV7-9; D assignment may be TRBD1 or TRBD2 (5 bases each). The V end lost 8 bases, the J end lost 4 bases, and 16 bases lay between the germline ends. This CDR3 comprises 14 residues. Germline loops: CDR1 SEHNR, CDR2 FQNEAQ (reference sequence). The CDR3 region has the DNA TGTGCCAGCCCGGGACCCCCTAGGGCAGATACGCAGTATTTT. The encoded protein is CASPGPPRADTQYF.

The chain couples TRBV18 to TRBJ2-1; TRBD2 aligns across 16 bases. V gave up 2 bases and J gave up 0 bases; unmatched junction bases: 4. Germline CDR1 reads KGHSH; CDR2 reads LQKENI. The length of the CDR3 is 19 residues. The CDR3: CASSPYGTSGRASYNEQFF. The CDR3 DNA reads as TGTGCCAGCTCACCATACGGGACTAGCGGGAGGGCCTCCTACAATGAGCAGTTCTTC.

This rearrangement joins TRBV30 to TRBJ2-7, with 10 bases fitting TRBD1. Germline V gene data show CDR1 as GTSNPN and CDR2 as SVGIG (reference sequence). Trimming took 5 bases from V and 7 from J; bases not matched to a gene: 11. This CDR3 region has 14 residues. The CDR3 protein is CAWATGTGVVEQYF. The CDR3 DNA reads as TGTGCCTGGGCGACCGGGACAGGGGTTGTAGAGCAGTACTTC.

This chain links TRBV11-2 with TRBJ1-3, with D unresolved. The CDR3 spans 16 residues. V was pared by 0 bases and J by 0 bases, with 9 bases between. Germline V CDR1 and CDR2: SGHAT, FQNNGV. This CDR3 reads CASSLELSGSGNTIYF. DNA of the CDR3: TGTGCCAGCAGCTTAGAATTAAGTGGCTCTGGAAACACCATATATTTT.

The CDR3 loop reads CASSPAGSTGELFF. The CDR3 DNA reads as TGTGCCAGCAGCCCAGCGGGAAGCACCGGGGAGCTGTTTTTT. J is TRBJ2-2 and V is TRBV7-7; 7 bases align to TRBD2. The CDR3 runs 14 residues. V was clipped by 5 bases and J by 4 bases; unmatched bases: 4. The germline V gene has CDR1 SSHAT and CDR2 FNYEAQ (reference sequence).

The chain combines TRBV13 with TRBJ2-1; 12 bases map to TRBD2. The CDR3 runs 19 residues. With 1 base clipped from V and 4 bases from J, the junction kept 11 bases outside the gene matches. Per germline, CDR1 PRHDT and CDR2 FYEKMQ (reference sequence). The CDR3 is CASSLEGLAGGPGYNEQFF. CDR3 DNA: TGTGCCAGCAGCTTAGAGGGTCTAGCGGGAGGGCCTGGATACAATGAGCAGTTCTTC.